The 3 T cell receptor beta chains given below trace back to one sample, sequenced in a study of CD8+ T cells in alopecia areata. RNA was extracted and reverse transcribed into cDNA as the sequencing template. Here immunoSEQ multiplex PCR was the method, and the copy in TCRdb shows in-frame clones only, minus some. The profile shows approximately 7,600 clones, 64% of them singletons. Treatment in this sample: oral pan-JAK inhibitor, 5-10 mg twice daily. Peripheral blood samples and lesional scalp punch biopsies were obtained from alopecia areata patients. Here the sequenced sample was skin, taken at week 4, from a patient treated with tofacitinib. The receptor set was obtained from a human donor with alopecia areata.

This clone has more than one count but fewer than ten. This sequence joins TRBV6-1 and TRBJ2-3; maybe TRBD1 (6 bases). The CDR3 has 13 amino acids. V lost 8 bases to trimming and J lost 4 bases, with 13 bases between them. CDR1 is MNHNS, CDR2 SASEGT, per germline. DNA of the CDR3: TGTGCCAGCCGTACAGGGTGGCCAGATACGCAGTATTTT. Translation: CASRTGWPDTQYF.

The V call is TRBV13, the J call TRBJ2-1; tentative D call: TRBD2 (5 bases). The germline V gene has CDR1 PRHDT and CDR2 FYEKMQ (reference sequence). V lost 6 bases and J 12 bases, leaving 18 bases between the germline ends. This CDR3 region has 13 residues. The CDR3 loop is CASSVDSLSMQFF. DNA of the CDR3: TGTGCCAGCAGTGTGGACTCTTTGTCCATGCAGTTCTTC.

The chain is built from TRBV5-1 and TRBJ2-5, with D unclear. Germline loops: CDR1 SGHRS, CDR2 YFSETQ. V dropped 0 bases and J dropped 1 base, with 4 bases sitting between them. This CDR3 is built from 13 residues. This chain's CDR3 is CASSLEGQETQYF. The DNA for the CDR3 is TGCGCCAGCAGCTTGGAGGGCCAAGAGACCCAGTACTTC.